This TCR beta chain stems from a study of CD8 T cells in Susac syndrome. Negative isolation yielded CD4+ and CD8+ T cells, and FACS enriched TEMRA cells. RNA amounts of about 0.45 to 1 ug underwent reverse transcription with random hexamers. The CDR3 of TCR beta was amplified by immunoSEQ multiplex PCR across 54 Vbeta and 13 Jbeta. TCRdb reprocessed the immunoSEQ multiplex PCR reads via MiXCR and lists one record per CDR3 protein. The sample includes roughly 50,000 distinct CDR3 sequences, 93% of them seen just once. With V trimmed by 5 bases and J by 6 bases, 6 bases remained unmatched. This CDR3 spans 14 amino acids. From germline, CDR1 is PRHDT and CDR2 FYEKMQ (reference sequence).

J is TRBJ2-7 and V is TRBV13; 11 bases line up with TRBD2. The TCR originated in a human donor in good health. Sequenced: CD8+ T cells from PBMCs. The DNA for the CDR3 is TGTGCCAGCAGCCGAACCGGGACTAGCGGCGAGCAGTACTTC. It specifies CASSRTGTSGEQYF.